This record concerns one TCR beta chain sequence. Its antigen remains unknown. The data originate from a study of post-analysis software for immune sequencing data. Turning to the study itself: In terms of disease course, relapsing-remitting, secondary progressive and progressive-relapsing multiple sclerosis were included. Study results and caveats: Compared with controls, patients had more of about 5 TRBV segments, including TRBV5-6, TRBV5-1 and TRBV20-1. When compared against controls, multiple sclerosis patients showed significantly lower normalized Chao1 diversity.

The CDR3 is 15 amino acids. Per germline, CDR1 SGHAT and CDR2 FQNNGV. After removal of 5 bases from V and 3 bases from J, the junction contained 9 bases not matched to a gene. Included in the TCR beta cDNA libraries were unique molecular identifiers. A population of roughly 0.85 to 11 million T cells gave rise to a few hundred thousand cDNA molecules. A single record per CDR3 protein comes from TCRdb applying MiXCR to the PCR reads. The sample lists hundreds of thousands of distinct CDR3 sequences, less than 45% occurring once. This sequence originates from a girl between 10 and 17 years old with multiple sclerosis. The sequenced sample was blood. V usage is TRBV11-2 and J usage is TRBJ2-5; 7 bases agree with TRBD2. This CDR3 reads CASSPGASGKETQYF. The CDR3 bases are TGTGCCAGCAGCCCGGGCGCTAGCGGAAAAGAGACCCAGTACTTC. Supplemented by reference TRBV11-2 and TRBJ2-5, the full variable domain reads EAGVAQSPRYKIIEKRQSVAFWCNPISGHATLYWYQQILGQGPKLLIQFQNNGVVDDSQLPKDRFSAERLKGVDSTLKIQPAKLEDSAVYLCASSPGASGKETQYFGPGTRLLVL.